This T cell receptor (beta chain) was captured by sequencing in a study of T cell repertoires in cytomegalovirus infection. The overall study: Matching HLA type, along with CMV infection, was indicated by public TCR beta signatures.

Study outcomes and limitations: CMV-specific HLA-C-restricted TCR beta clonotypes dominated the ex vivo response. Summed frequency of shared TCR beta families picked out CMV carriers who also had the relevant HLA.

Each CDR3 protein is one row after TCRdb ran MiXCR on the reads. This sample has nearly 700,000 distinct CDR3 sequences, with around 31% found just once. Remarks on this clonotype: The antigen is undetermined.

The TCR sequence derives from a human donor in good health (CMV status not recorded). Some clones in this sample may be carry-over from other donors' samples. Sequenced here: cultured PBMCs, sampled from culture after CMV antigen stimulation.

The CDR3 protein is CASSVTSGSSYEQYF. As DNA, the CDR3 is TGTGCCAGCAGCGTTACTAGCGGAAGCTCCTACGAGCAGTACTTC. V and J are TRBV7-9 and TRBJ2-7, with 8 bases identical to TRBD2. Trimming removed 5 bases from V and 0 bases from J; junction bases left unmatched: 6. The germline V gene encodes CDR1 SEHNR and CDR2 FQNEAQ (reference sequence). The CDR3 is made up of 15 amino acids.